Shown below are 7 T cell receptor beta chains from a single sample sequenced in a study of shared clonotypes between healthy human individuals. The table came from immunoSEQ multiplex PCR; TCRdb's copy has only in-frame clones and leaves some out. The repertoire holds approximately 500,000 clones, roughly 95% seen once, with approximately 0.062% in the top ten. The specimen sequenced was naive CD4+ T cells sorted from blood. Stated subset: CD45RA+ positively selected. These receptors were taken from a woman under 40 in good health.

V is TRBV6-1 and J is TRBJ1-5; maybe TRBD1 (5 bases). V was cut by 0 bases and J by 7 bases, with 10 bases left in between. Germline values: CDR1 MNHNS, CDR2 SASEGT. The CDR3 has 14 amino acids. The CDR3 protein is CASSEADGGQPQHF. CDR3 DNA sequence: TGTGCCAGCAGTGAAGCAGACGGGGGGCAGCCCCAGCATTTT.

V and J are TRBV5-5 and TRBJ1-1, with TRBD1 as a possible D gene (5 bases). Germline-derived CDR1 and CDR2 are SGHKS and YYEKEE (reference sequence). The CDR3 loop spans 18 amino acids. Trimming pared 0 bases from V and 5 bases from J, leaving 23 bases between. CDR3 in DNA: TGTGCCAGCAGCTTGGGTGGGCTAACGGGACCCACAAGGACTGAAGCTTTCTTT. Amino acid sequence: CASSLGGLTGPTRTEAFF.

The chain combines TRBV5-6 with TRBJ2-5; TRBD1 agrees at 8 bases. The V segment lost 4 bases and the J segment 3 bases; nucleotides outside the gene matches: 5. There are 14 residues in the CDR3. In germline, CDR1 is SGHDT, CDR2 YYEEEE. The DNA of the CDR3 is TGTGCCAGCAGCCTCGGACAGGGCGAAGAGACCCAGTACTTC. Translated: CASSLGQGEETQYF.

The rearrangement uses TRBV7-2 and TRBJ2-7; TRBD2 is a possible D gene (5 bases). Trimming took 1 base from V and 3 from J, leaving 13 bases between them. CDR1 and CDR2 from the germline V gene are SGHTA and FQGNSA. The CDR3 spans 15 residues. As DNA, the CDR3 is TGTGCCAGCAGCTTAGTTTCGGGATCCCACTACGAGCAGTACTTC. Translation: CASSLVSGSHYEQYF. The variable domain in full, completed from reference TRBV7-2 and TRBJ2-7, reads GAGVSQSPSNKVTEKGKDVELRCDPISGHTALYWYRQSLGQGLEFLIYFQGNSAPDKSGLPSDRFSAERTGGSVSTLTIQRTQQEDSAVYLCASSLVSGSHYEQYFGPGTRLTVT.

This sequence joins TRBV2 and TRBJ1-5, with TRBD1 matching 7 bases. The V gene's germline CDR1 is SNHLY and CDR2 FYNNEI. The CDR3 covers 13 residues. The ends lost 8 bases at V and 6 bases at J; junction bases unmatched: 7. The CDR3 region is CASGQGVGQPQHF. DNA for the CDR3: TGTGCCAGCGGCCAGGGGGTGGGTCAGCCCCAGCATTTT.

The genes are TRBV30 and TRBJ1-4, with TRBD1 matching 10 bases. V lost 1 base and J lost 4; bases outside the gene matches: 12. CDR3 length: 18 residues. CDR1 GTSNPN and CDR2 SVGIG come from the germline V gene (reference sequence). Here the CDR3 DNA reads TGTGCCTGGAGTGAGGGTGGGACAGGGGTCGCTAATAATGAAAAACTGTTTTTT. It codes for CAWSEGGTGVANNEKLFF.

This chain connects TRBV18 to TRBJ2-7; 8 bases agree with TRBD1. Germline V gives CDR1 KGHSH, CDR2 LQKENI. This CDR3 contains 15 residues. Losses at the gene ends were 0 bases for V and 4 bases for J; bases not matched to a gene: 5. For the CDR3, the DNA is TGTGCCAGCTCACCACCAGGGACAGGACCTTACGAGCAGTACTTC. Translated, it gives CASSPPGTGPYEQYF.